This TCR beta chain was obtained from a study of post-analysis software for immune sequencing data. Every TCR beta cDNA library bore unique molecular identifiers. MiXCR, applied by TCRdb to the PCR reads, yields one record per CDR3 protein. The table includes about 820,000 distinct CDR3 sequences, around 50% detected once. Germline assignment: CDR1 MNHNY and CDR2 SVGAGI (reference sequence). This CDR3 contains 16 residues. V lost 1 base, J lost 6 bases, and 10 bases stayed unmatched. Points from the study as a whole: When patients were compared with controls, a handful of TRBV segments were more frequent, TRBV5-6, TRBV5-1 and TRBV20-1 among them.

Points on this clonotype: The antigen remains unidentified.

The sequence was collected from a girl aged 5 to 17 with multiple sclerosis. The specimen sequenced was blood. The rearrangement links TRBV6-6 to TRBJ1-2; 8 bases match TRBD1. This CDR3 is CASSYYPVQGGNGYTF. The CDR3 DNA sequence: TGTGCCAGCAGTTACTACCCCGTACAGGGGGGGAATGGCTACACCTTC.